Each of the 32 T cell receptor beta chains below was sequenced from the same sample in a study of early T cells in non-severe SARS-CoV-2 infection. TCRdb analysed the 5' RACE reads with MiXCR anew, one entry per CDR3 protein. This table has about 63,000 distinct CDR3 sequences, 10% to 15% appearing once. The sample consisted of whole blood. Every receptor here comes from an adult who was a healthcare worker with PCR-confirmed SARS-CoV-2 infection or an uninfected control (not recorded which).

CDR3 bases: TGCGCCAGCAGCCCGACAGGGACCTCTGGAAACACCATATATTTT. Protein product: CASSPTGTSGNTIYF. This chain uses TRBV5-1 with TRBJ1-3; 7 bases align to TRBD1. V lost 4 bases, J lost 0 bases, and 4 bases stayed unmatched. This CDR3 has 15 residues. From germline, CDR1 is SGHRS and CDR2 YFSETQ. The whole variable domain, remainder taken from reference TRBV5-1 and TRBJ1-3, is KAGVTQTPRYLIKTRGQQVTLSCSPISGHRSVSWYQQTPGQGLQFLFEYFSETQRNKGNFPGRFSGRQFSNSRSEMNVSTLELGDSALYLCASSPTGTSGNTIYFGEGSWLTVV.

This clonotype was counted ten times or more. This sequence joins TRBV12-3 or TRBV12-4 and TRBJ1-6; 8 nucleotides line up with TRBD1. CDR3 size: 14 residues. The J segment lost 5 bases and the V segment lost 5 bases, leaving 2 bases of the junction unmatched. CDR3 coding DNA: TGTGCCAGCAGTCCGGGACAGGATAATTCACCCCTCCACTTT. Its protein is CASSPGQDNSPLHF.

There are many counts of this clonotype. J is TRBJ1-2 and V is TRBV5-1, with D perhaps TRBD1 (6 bases). Germline lookup yields CDR1 SGHRS and CDR2 YFSETQ. The CDR3 contains 13 residues. V was shortened by 0 bases and J by 3 bases, with 6 bases between the two germline ends. The CDR3 region is CASSLAGDYGYTF. The CDR3 DNA reads TGCGCCAGCAGCTTGGCAGGGGACTATGGCTACACCTTC.

This clonotype was counted between two and nine times. The chain links TRBV4-3 to TRBJ2-7, with 7 bases fitting TRBD1. V shed 6 bases and J 6 bases; nucleotides not matched to a gene: 14. CDR3 length: 15 amino acids. Germline CDR1 is LGHNA and CDR2 is YSLEER. The CDR3 region has the DNA TGCGCCAGCAGGTACACCCGGGACAGCCCTTCCGAGCAGTACTTC. Amino acid sequence: CASRYTRDSPSEQYF.

This chain uses TRBV24-1 with TRBJ1-5; D unclear. Deletions cut 4 bases from V and 6 bases from J, with 6 bases between. This CDR3 region has 12 residues. Germline CDR1 is KGHDR and CDR2 is SFDVKD. CDR3 DNA sequence: TGTGCCACCAGTGACTCCGGTCAGCCCCAGCATTTT. Its translation is CATSDSGQPQHF.

The chain links TRBV10-2 to TRBJ1-2; unclear D gene. V was shortened by 6 bases and J by 2 bases, with 7 bases between the two germline ends. This CDR3 is 12 amino acids long. Germline V gene data show CDR1 as WSHSY and CDR2 as SAAADI. CDR3 amino acids: CASRNSNYGYTF. In DNA form, the CDR3 reads TGCGCCAGCAGGAACAGCAACTATGGCTACACCTTC.

This clonotype was observed at least ten times. The rearrangement links TRBV2 to TRBJ2-5, with a possible D match to TRBD1 (6 bases). The CDR3 loop spans 16 amino acids. Between the trimmed V and J ends, which lost 4 bases and 0 bases, there was a span of 15 bases. Germline assignment: CDR1 SNHLY and CDR2 FYNNEI. The CDR3 here is CASSVAWGQYQETQYF. In DNA, the CDR3 is TGTGCCAGCAGTGTGGCGTGGGGGCAATACCAAGAGACCCAGTACTTC. Variable domain in full (rest from reference TRBV2 and TRBJ2-5): EPEVTQTPSHQVTQMGQEVILRCVPISNHLYFYWYRQILGQKVEFLVSFYNNEISEKSEIFDDQFSVERPDGSNFTLKIRSTKLEDSAMYFCASSVAWGQYQETQYFGPGTRLLVL.

The chain has TRBV9 and TRBJ2-3; D is perhaps TRBD2 (5 bases). The V end was cut by 2 bases, the J end by 6 bases, with 10 bases between. This CDR3 contains 13 residues. CDR1 is SGDLS, CDR2 YYNGEE, per germline. The CDR3 is CASSVKKRDTQYF. DNA of the CDR3: TGTGCCAGCAGCGTGAAAAAGCGGGATACGCAGTATTTT.

Many counts were recorded for this clonotype. J is TRBJ1-4 and V is TRBV4-3; D remains unclear. V was shortened by 0 bases and J by 7 bases, with 12 bases between the two germline ends. The CDR3 consists of 15 residues. The germline V gene has CDR1 LGHNA and CDR2 YSLEER. Written as DNA, the CDR3 is TGCGCCAGCAGCCAAGATTGGGGAAGAGGTGAAAAACTGTTTTTT. Encoded protein: CASSQDWGRGEKLFF.

This clonotype showed up just a few times. The chain has TRBV2 and TRBJ2-3; weak D call: TRBD1 (6 bases). The V end was cut by 2 bases, the J end by 1 base, with 28 bases between. Looked up from germline, CDR1 is SNHLY and CDR2 is FYNNEI. The CDR3 totals 21 residues. The DNA of the CDR3 is TGTGCCAGCAGTGAATCTTTGGGGGCCCCTGAGTTACGTTCTCGCACAGATACGCAGTATTTT. Translating it yields CASSESLGAPELRSRTDTQYF.

This clonotype was counted ten times or more. V usage is TRBV7-9 and J usage is TRBJ1-1, with 8 bases matching TRBD1. Germline assignment: CDR1 SEHNR and CDR2 FQNEAQ (reference sequence). This CDR3 is built from 15 residues. Losses at the gene ends were 1 base for V and 4 bases for J; bases not matched to a gene: 5. The CDR3 nucleotides are TGTGCCAGCAGCTTAGTGCAGGGGGCGAGCACTGAAGCTTTCTTT. It encodes CASSLVQGASTEAFF.

This clonotype was picked up many times. The rearrangement uses TRBV29-1 and TRBJ1-1; D call uncertain. V shed 3 bases and J shed 2 bases, with 4 bases lying between them. The CDR3 is 11 amino acids. CDR1 SQVTM and CDR2 ANQGSEA come from the germline V gene. CDR3 in amino acids: CSVDRNTEAFF. The DNA for the CDR3 is TGCAGCGTTGACAGAAACACTGAAGCTTTCTTT.

The V call is TRBV27, the J call TRBJ2-3; 7 positions match TRBD1. The junction had 8 bases not matched to a gene; V was cut back by 4 bases and J by 4 bases. This CDR3 contains 15 residues. CDR1 is MNHEY, CDR2 SMNVEV, per germline (reference sequence). CDR3 in amino acids: CASSSPTGTADTQYF. In DNA form, the CDR3 reads TGTGCCAGCAGTTCCCCAACCGGGACAGCAGATACGCAGTATTTT.

This clonotype came up many times. The chain carries TRBV9 and TRBJ1-6; no firm D call. The germline CDR1 and CDR2 sequences are SGDLS and YYNGEE. The CDR3 is 16 residues long. With 3 bases removed from V and 0 bases from J, the gap between germline ends came to 10 bases. The CDR3 coding sequence is TGTGCCAGCAGCGAGACTCCGAGCTCCTATAATTCACCCCTCCACTTT. This sequence encodes CASSETPSSYNSPLHF. The full variable domain, rest sourced from reference TRBV9 and TRBJ1-6, is DSGVTQTPKHLITATGQRVTLRCSPRSGDLSVYWYQQSLDQGLQFLIQYYNGEERAKGNILERFSAQQFPDLHSELNLSSLELGDSALYFCASSETPSSYNSPLHFGNGTRLTVT.

V and J are TRBV4-3 and TRBJ2-2; 8 nucleotides match TRBD1. This CDR3 region has 16 residues. CDR1 is LGHNA and CDR2 is YSLEER in the germline V gene. The V segment lost 0 bases and the J segment 7 bases; nucleotides outside the gene matches: 7. The CDR3 DNA reads TGCGCCAGCAGCCAAGATCCGACAGGGGTGGGCGGGGAGCTGTTTTTT. Translated: CASSQDPTGVGGELFF.

This clonotype was found a few times. The gene calls are TRBV3-1 and TRBJ1-2; the D gene is possibly TRBD1 (5 bases). Trimming removed 4 bases at V and 8 bases at J, with 20 bases between. CDR3 size: 15 residues. Per germline, CDR1 LGHDT and CDR2 YNNKEL (reference sequence). The CDR3 spells CASSPLKGSSEGYTF. CDR3 nucleotides: TGTGCCAGCAGCCCCTTAAAGGGGAGTTCGGAAGGCTACACCTTC.

The table lists this clonotype with many counts. The chain uses TRBV18 and TRBJ1-5; perhaps TRBD1 as D (6 bases). This CDR3 has 15 residues. Germline V gene data show CDR1 as KGHSH and CDR2 as LQKENI. The V end was cut by 3 bases, the J end by 0 bases, with 9 bases between. CDR3 nucleotides: TGTGCCAGCTCACCCGGGACAACTAGCAATCAGCCCCAGCATTTT. It translates to CASSPGTTSNQPQHF.

This clonotype was seen many times. The genes are TRBV7-9 and TRBJ2-3; the D is unclear. The CDR3 consists of 12 residues. Germline V gene sequence: CDR1 SEHNR, CDR2 FQNEAQ (reference sequence). V was shortened by 5 bases and J by 14 bases, with 17 bases between the two germline ends. The CDR3 bases are TGTGCCAGCAGCCTAGACAACCTGGGGTGGTATTTT. Translation gives CASSLDNLGWYF.

The sample holds many counts of this clonotype. The chain recombines TRBV5-4 with TRBJ2-3; weak D call: TRBD2 (7 bases). The CDR3 runs 15 residues. CDR1 is SGHNT, CDR2 YYREEE, per germline (reference sequence). Between the trimmed V and J ends, which lost 4 bases and 3 bases, there was a span of 15 bases. DNA for the CDR3: TGTGCCAGCAGCAACGGGGGGCCTGGGACAGATACGCAGTATTTT. This codes for CASSNGGPGTDTQYF. Full variable domain (outside the CDR3, taken from reference TRBV5-4 and TRBJ2-3): ETGVTQSPTHLIKTRGQQVTLRCSSQSGHNTVSWYQQALGQGPQFIFQYYREEENGRGNFPPRFSGLQFPNYSSELNVNALELDDSALYLCASSNGGPGTDTQYFGPGTRLTVL.

This clonotype has only a few counts. Its ends do not fully match the called genes, so a read error is possible. The chain links TRBV6-2 or TRBV6-3 to TRBJ1-1; TRBD1 matches 8 bases. Per germline, CDR1 MNHEY and CDR2 SVGEGT. This CDR3 region has 16 residues. The CDR3 sequence is CASSYGQGGLNAEAFF. The CDR3 DNA reads as TGTGCCAGCAGCTACGGACAGGGTGGTTTGAACGCTGAAGCTTTCTTT.

The chain recombines TRBV7-2 with TRBJ2-3; D is unresolved. V was clipped by 5 bases and J by 1 base, with 10 bases between them. Germline V gives CDR1 SGHTA, CDR2 FQGNSA. The CDR3 extends over 14 amino acids. The CDR3 loop reads CASSPLGRTDTQYF. DNA for the CDR3: TGTGCCAGCAGCCCCCTAGGACGCACAGATACGCAGTATTTT.

With respect to this clonotype: A much larger clonotype is one base distant, so this may be a read error. The chain employs TRBV11-2 and TRBJ2-1; D is perhaps TRBD2 (6 bases). The germline gives CDR1 SGHAT, CDR2 FQNNGV. Trimming shortened V by 4 bases and J by 8 bases, and 18 bases separated the two germline ends. The CDR3 loop spans 15 amino acids. As DNA, the CDR3 is TGTGCCAGCAGCTCTGGACTATCCCGGGGCGATGAGCAGTTCTTC. It specifies CASSSGLSRGDEQFF.

The sample holds many counts of this clonotype. The chain couples TRBV7-8 to TRBJ2-5, with 7 bases fitting TRBD2. From germline, CDR1 is SGHVS and CDR2 FQNEAQ. This CDR3 is 16 amino acids long. V gave up 3 bases and J gave up 2 bases; unmatched junction bases: 9. The CDR3 here is CASSLIGEGQQETQYF. In DNA, the CDR3 is TGTGCCAGCAGCTTGATAGGGGAGGGCCAACAAGAGACCCAGTACTTC.

The gene calls are TRBV20-1 and TRBJ2-1; D not resolved. The CDR3 covers 14 residues. CDR1 DFQATT and CDR2 SNEGSKA come from the germline V gene (reference sequence). The germline V and J ends were trimmed by 7 bases and 0 bases, with 13 bases remaining between them. CDR3 protein: CSVARVSSYNEQFF. The CDR3 nucleotides read TGCAGTGTCGCACGGGTGAGCTCCTACAATGAGCAGTTCTTC.

This clonotype appeared many times. The rearrangement joins TRBV15 to TRBJ2-2, with no clear D. Germline V gene sequence: CDR1 LNHNV, CDR2 YYDKDF (reference sequence). The V end was cut by 1 base, the J end by 3 bases, with 9 bases between. This CDR3 region has 15 residues. The chain's CDR3 is CATSRGQTHTGELFF. Written as DNA, the CDR3 is TGTGCCACCAGCAGAGGACAAACTCACACCGGGGAGCTGTTTTTT.

The V gene is TRBV29-1, the J gene TRBJ1-1; D is unclear. V was clipped by 3 bases and J by 6 bases, with 11 bases between them. This CDR3 is 12 amino acids long. Germline CDR1 reads SQVTM; CDR2 reads ANQGSEA. The DNA of the CDR3 is TGCAGCGTTGAGGCCGATAACCCTGAAGCTTTCTTT. It specifies CSVEADNPEAFF.

The gene calls are TRBV7-3 and TRBJ2-2; D may be TRBD1 or TRBD2 (5 bases each). V was pared by 4 bases and J by 1 base, with 19 bases between. The germline V gene encodes CDR1 SGHTA and CDR2 FQGTGA. The CDR3 is 18 amino acids. CDR3 sequence: CASSSPGAGPLNTGELFF. The CDR3 DNA follows: TGTGCCAGCAGCTCACCCGGGGCAGGACCTCTGAACACCGGGGAGCTGTTTTTT.

V usage is TRBV7-9 and J usage is TRBJ2-1; D uncertain. This CDR3 contains 15 residues. The germline V and J ends were trimmed by 5 bases and 7 bases, with 18 bases remaining between them. The germline gives CDR1 SEHNR, CDR2 FQNEAQ (reference sequence). The CDR3 nucleotides read TGTGCCAGCAGCCAGCGACCGGACGGTTTGAATGAGCAGTTCTTC. It yields the protein CASSQRPDGLNEQFF.

This chain uses TRBV7-8 with TRBJ2-5; D gene uncertain. The ends were cut back, 4 bases at V and 7 bases at J, with 10 bases in the middle. CDR3 size: 12 residues. Germline-derived CDR1 and CDR2 are SGHVS and FQNEAQ. This CDR3 reads CASSSDGRTQYF. CDR3 nucleotides: TGTGCCAGCAGCTCCGACGGACGGACCCAGTACTTC.

The V and J genes are TRBV7-9 and TRBJ1-1, with D unclear. This CDR3 spans 13 amino acids. CDR1 and CDR2 from the germline V gene are SEHNR and FQNEAQ (reference sequence). V lost 5 bases, J lost 7 bases, and 14 bases lay in between. The CDR3 protein is CASSPPDAFEAFF. The CDR3 nucleotides are TGTGCCAGCAGCCCCCCGGACGCATTTGAAGCTTTCTTT.

This clonotype was counted a single time. The genes are TRBV7-2 and TRBJ2-1, with D tentatively TRBD2 (5 bases). V lost 1 base, J lost 7 bases, and 8 bases lay in between. CDR3 length equals 13 residues. Per the germline V gene, CDR1 is SGHTA and CDR2 is FQGNSA. In DNA form, the CDR3 reads TGTGCCAGCAGCTTAGTATGGGAGAATGAGCAGTTCTTC. It specifies CASSLVWENEQFF.

In its sample, this clonotype was seen a few times. This chain joins TRBV5-1 and TRBJ2-5; D is unresolved. The CDR3 extends over 12 amino acids. Germline CDR1 SGHRS, CDR2 YFSETQ. Trimming cost V 4 bases and J 2 bases, with 6 bases left between them. CDR3 sequence (DNA): TGCGCCAGCAGCCCAGCTCAAGAGACCCAGTACTTC. It is translated as CASSPAQETQYF.